This TCR beta chain was profiled in a study of blood T cell repertoires in COVID-19. Study background: The analysed material was cDNA or gDNA that came from T cells, B-cell-depleted T cells, or PBMCs.

From germline, CDR1 is SGHTA and CDR2 FQGNSA. This CDR3 comprises 15 residues. V lost 5 bases, J lost 4 bases, and 17 bases lay in between. In the study's own analysis: It was from reference gene primer amplification that nucleated cell counts were estimated. Data came from immunoSEQ multiplex PCR; TCRdb stores just in-frame clones and leaves some out. The V and J calls and clone size were taken over from that table, and D and trimming were inferred from the DNA. Of 200,000 to 250,000 clones in the sample, approximately 78% were seen once. A few counts support this clone. The sequence was obtained from a woman in her seventies with COVID-19, enrolled during active disease. The chain carries TRBV7-2 and TRBJ1-2; D is possibly TRBD1 (6 bases). Sequencing used peripheral blood. The CDR3 here is CASSASRGSVYGYTF. The CDR3 bases are TGTGCCAGCAGCGCTAGCAGGGGCTCCGTCTATGGCTACACCTTC. Combining the CDR3 with reference TRBV7-2 and TRBJ1-2 gives the whole variable domain GAGVSQSPSNKVTEKGKDVELRCDPISGHTALYWYRQSLGQGLEFLIYFQGNSAPDKSGLPSDRFSAERTGGSVSTLTIQRTQQEDSAVYLCASSASRGSVYGYTFGSGTRLTVV.